This record covers a single T cell receptor (beta chain). The antigen is undetermined. This entry is derived from a study of cytotoxic CD8 clonotypes in ibrutinib-treated CLL. Across the whole study: Productive templates averaged about 260,000 per sample, and productive rearrangements some 96,000. Regarding the study as a whole: Clonality went up at ibrutinib response and then declined back toward baseline at progression.

Germline V lookup: CDR1 SNHLY, CDR2 FYNNEI. Trimming pared 2 bases from V and 2 bases from J, leaving 8 bases between. This CDR3 is built from 14 residues. Some clones are missing from TCRdb's copy, which holds only in-frame ones; the method was immunoSEQ multiplex PCR. The sample yields 75,000 to 80,000 clones, less than 90% seen once. V gene TRBV2 combines with J gene TRBJ2-3; D is unclear. The TCR was taken from a human donor with chronic lymphocytic leukemia. The source was PBMCs, collected after 24 months of ibrutinib treatment. Here the CDR3 DNA reads TGTGCCAGCAGTGAATCGCGGCACACAGATACGCAGTATTTT. Protein: CASSESRHTDTQYF.